The TCR beta chain described here comes from a study of blood T cell repertoires in COVID-19. The protocol was immunoSEQ multiplex PCR, while the TCRdb copy is restricted to in-frame clones and leaves out a portion. The sample contains about 200,000 clones, around three quarters of which appear only once. Per the germline V gene, CDR1 is SGHTA and CDR2 is FQGNSA. V dropped 1 base and J dropped 10; count of bases not matched to a gene: 6. This CDR3 is 13 amino acids long. The sequence was obtained from an older woman with acute or convalescent COVID-19. This chain joins TRBV7-2 and TRBJ1-1; TRBD1 agrees at 7 bases. The sample consisted of peripheral blood. DNA for the CDR3: TGTGCCAGCAGCTTAGAAGGGGGCTTCGGAGCTTTCTTT. Its translation is CASSLEGGFGAFF.